These 26 T cell receptor beta chains were sequenced from one sample in a study of response to subunit inactivated influenza vaccine. Each CDR3 protein gets one entry after TCRdb re-called the RT-PCR reads with MiXCR. The data contain 650,000 to 800,000 distinct CDR3 sequences, roughly 20% of them singletons. This material consisted of PBMCs from blood, taken around 5 days after vaccination. The receptors originated from a man in his forties or fifties who received an inactivated influenza vaccine.

This clonotype was recorded a few times. The gene calls are TRBV27 and TRBJ2-3, with TRBD1 matching 7 bases. Trimming took 1 base from V and 2 from J; bases not matched to a gene: 9. CDR1 is MNHEY, CDR2 SMNVEV, per germline (reference sequence). The CDR3 totals 17 residues. CDR3 protein: CASSLFPDRELTDTQYF. The DNA for the CDR3 is TGTGCCAGCAGTTTATTCCCCGACAGGGAACTCACAGATACGCAGTATTTT.

This clonotype turned up a few times. This chain connects TRBV12-3 or TRBV12-4 to TRBJ1-5; 8 bases agree with TRBD1. Trimming took 5 bases from V and 9 from J; bases not matched to a gene: 12. The CDR3 is 15 residues long. CDR3 sequence: CASSAAGTGYMPQHF. The CDR3 nucleotides are TGTGCCAGCAGTGCGGCCGGGACAGGTTATATGCCCCAGCATTTT.

A word on this clonotype: A much bigger clone sits one base away, suggesting this may be a read error. The chain links TRBV5-6 to TRBJ2-1, with unresolved D. The length of the CDR3 is 15 residues. Germline loops: CDR1 SGHDT, CDR2 YYEEEE. With 1 base removed from V and 15 bases from J, the gap between germline ends came to 23 bases. The CDR3 DNA is TGTGCCAGCAGCTTGTTAGGGTACAGTATAAAACCGGGGTTCTTC. This gives the protein CASSLLGYSIKPGFF.

This sequence joins TRBV2 and TRBJ1-2; D ambiguous. This CDR3 has 14 residues. V lost 4 bases, J lost 2 bases, and 11 bases lay in between. Germline-derived CDR1 and CDR2 are SNHLY and FYNNEI. CDR3 sequence: CASSGGSSNYGYTF. CDR3 in DNA: TGTGCCAGCAGTGGAGGTTCCAGCAACTATGGCTACACCTTC.

Only a few counts were recorded for this clonotype. The chain is built from TRBV28 and TRBJ2-1, with 7 bases that match TRBD2. Germline V gene sequence: CDR1 MDHEN, CDR2 SYDVKM. J gave up 9 bases and V 6 bases, and 17 bases lay outside the gene matches. This CDR3 contains 16 residues. CDR3 protein: CASSPGGGGSLFEQFF. Here the CDR3 DNA reads TGTGCCAGCAGCCCTGGGGGTGGCGGGAGTTTATTTGAGCAGTTCTTC.

This clonotype has a single count. The rearrangement joins TRBV20-1 to TRBJ2-2; 13 bases map to TRBD2. This CDR3 contains 18 residues. V lost 0 bases to trimming and J lost 2 bases; unmatched junction nucleotides: 6. Germline V CDR1 and CDR2: DFQATT, SNEGSKA (reference sequence). The CDR3 DNA is TGCAGTGCTAGAGATGCGAGACTAGCGGGAGGCAACACCGGGGAGCTGTTTTTT. It specifies CSARDARLAGGNTGELFF.

This clonotype was observed many times. In DNA form, the CDR3 reads TGTGCCAGCCCCACGGGGCCGGGGGCCACTGAGCAGTTCTTC. Its translation is CASPTGPGATEQFF. The chain combines TRBV2 with TRBJ2-1, with D perhaps being TRBD1 or TRBD2 (6 bases each). The V end was cut by 8 bases, the J end by 9 bases, with 20 bases between. The CDR3 extends over 14 amino acids. Germline values: CDR1 SNHLY, CDR2 FYNNEI.

This clonotype was observed at least ten times. V is TRBV20-1 and J is TRBJ2-7, with a possible D match to TRBD2 (5 bases). V was clipped by 3 bases and J by 3 bases, with 15 bases between them. CDR3 length: 14 amino acids. Germline-derived CDR1 and CDR2 are DFQATT and SNEGSKA (reference sequence). CDR3 amino acids: CSARGVSGSYEQYF. CDR3 coding DNA: TGCAGTGCTAGGGGTGTGTCGGGGAGCTACGAGCAGTACTTC.

The V gene is TRBV6-1, the J gene TRBJ2-3; no reliable D call. Germline-derived CDR1 and CDR2 are MNHNS and SASEGT. The CDR3 length is 15 residues. The V gene lost 10 bases and the J gene lost 0 bases, with 17 bases spanning the gap. This chain's CDR3 is CAIKPRARSTDTQYF. CDR3 sequence (DNA): TGTGCCATCAAACCTAGGGCGCGTAGCACAGATACGCAGTATTTT.

The chain joins TRBV4-1 to TRBJ2-1; maybe TRBD1 (5 bases). The V end lost 1 base, the J end lost 0 bases, and 10 bases lay between the germline ends. This CDR3 is 16 amino acids long. Germline values: CDR1 MGHRA, CDR2 YSYEKL. The CDR3 DNA reads TGCGCCAGCAGCCAAGGCAAGGGGCGCTCCTACAATGAGCAGTTCTTC. Amino acids: CASSQGKGRSYNEQFF.

This clonotype was seen more than once but under ten times. This sequence joins TRBV20-1 and TRBJ2-5; D may be TRBD2 (5 bases). From germline, CDR1 is DFQATT and CDR2 SNEGSKA (reference sequence). The CDR3 runs to 15 residues. Trimming shortened V by 1 base and J by 6 bases, and 18 bases separated the two germline ends. DNA of the CDR3: TGCAGTGCTAGAGGGTCGGGGAGCGGCGTAAAGACCCAGTACTTC. Translated, it gives CSARGSGSGVKTQYF.

This clonotype was found many times. V gene TRBV29-1 combines with J gene TRBJ1-4, with TRBD1 matching 8 bases. Trimming removed 3 bases from V and 7 bases from J; junction bases left unmatched: 7. CDR1 and CDR2 from the germline V gene are SQVTM and ANQGSEA. This CDR3 has 14 residues. This CDR3 reads CSVEPDREGEKLFF. CDR3 nucleotides: TGCAGCGTTGAGCCGGACAGGGAGGGTGAAAAACTGTTTTTT.

The chain joins TRBV15 to TRBJ1-2; tentatively, D is TRBD1 (6 bases). Germline V gene lookup returns CDR1 LNHNV and CDR2 YYDKDF (reference sequence). V dropped 5 bases and J dropped 4 bases, with 17 bases sitting between them. CDR3 length equals 15 residues. CDR3 in amino acids: CATSGYPRGGYGYTF. CDR3 DNA sequence: TGTGCCACCAGCGGATATCCCAGGGGCGGCTATGGCTACACCTTC.

The chain recombines TRBV27 with TRBJ2-7; D remains ambiguous. V was cut by 5 bases and J by 4 bases, with 18 bases left in between. CDR1 is MNHEY, CDR2 SMNVEV, per germline (reference sequence). The CDR3 runs 15 residues. The CDR3 DNA sequence: TGTGCCAGCAGTCAATCCTCGGTCCGTGTATACGAGCAGTACTTC. Protein sequence: CASSQSSVRVYEQYF.

The chain links TRBV4-1 to TRBJ1-1; D perhaps matches TRBD1 (5 bases). The germline V and J ends were trimmed by 0 bases and 10 bases, with 12 bases remaining between them. Germline assignment: CDR1 MGHRA and CDR2 YSYEKL. The CDR3 is made up of 13 amino acids. The CDR3 protein is CASSQDGGRVAFF. CDR3 in DNA: TGCGCCAGCAGCCAAGATGGGGGTCGGGTAGCTTTCTTT.

Ten or more counts support this clonotype. The rearrangement joins TRBV28 to TRBJ1-2, with TRBD1 matching 11 bases. This CDR3 is built from 18 residues. V gave up 5 bases and J gave up 4 bases; unmatched junction bases: 15. Germline lookup yields CDR1 MDHEN and CDR2 SYDVKM. Here the CDR3 DNA reads TGTGCCAGCAGTGGCCGTGAGGGACAGGGGGAAGATTTCTATGGCTACACCTTC. Amino acid sequence: CASSGREGQGEDFYGYTF.

This rearrangement joins TRBV6-5 to TRBJ2-3; TRBD2 is a possible D gene (6 bases). Germline V gene data show CDR1 as MNHEY and CDR2 as SVGAGI. Trimming stripped 2 bases from V and 8 bases from J, with 11 bases between. This CDR3 is built from 13 residues. CDR3 loop: CASSYPAGGTQYF. CDR3 in DNA: TGTGCCAGCAGTTACCCGGCCGGGGGTACGCAGTATTTT.

The V and J genes are TRBV7-9 and TRBJ2-2; TRBD2 might be the D (5 bases). The CDR3 has 16 residues. Trimming removed 8 bases at V and 4 bases at J, with 20 bases between. Per the germline V gene, CDR1 is SEHNR and CDR2 is FQNEAQ (reference sequence). CDR3 in amino acids: CASGLLGRSGTGELFF. CDR3 DNA: TGTGCCAGCGGACTTTTGGGCAGGTCGGGCACCGGGGAGCTGTTTTTT.

This clonotype was seen many times. The chain couples TRBV5-6 to TRBJ1-1; D perhaps matches TRBD1 (5 bases). V lost 0 bases, J lost 6 bases, and 12 bases lay in between. Germline lookup yields CDR1 SGHDT and CDR2 YYEEEE. The CDR3 loop spans 14 amino acids. The CDR3 DNA reads TGTGCCAGCAGCTTGGGACAGTACGTCCCTGAAGCTTTCTTT. It encodes CASSLGQYVPEAFF.

Only a few counts were recorded for this clonotype. V gene TRBV20-1 combines with J gene TRBJ2-7; D is uncertain. V was shortened by 3 bases and J by 4 bases, with 16 bases between the two germline ends. The germline gives CDR1 DFQATT, CDR2 SNEGSKA (reference sequence). The CDR3 spans 14 residues. CDR3 sequence reads: CSASRRMGSYEQYF. For the CDR3, the DNA is TGCAGTGCTAGTCGGAGAATGGGGTCATACGAGCAGTACTTC.

The chain combines TRBV5-5 with TRBJ1-2, with D possibly being TRBD1 (5 bases). Germline V gives CDR1 SGHKS, CDR2 YYEKEE (reference sequence). The CDR3 totals 16 residues. V gave up 3 bases and J gave up 4 bases, with 19 bases separating them. This CDR3 is CASSSVLGLSGYGYTF. CDR3 DNA sequence: TGTGCCAGCAGCTCCGTGCTGGGACTAAGTGGCTATGGCTACACCTTC. Complete variable domain (other parts from reference TRBV5-5 and TRBJ1-2): DAGVTQSPTHLIKTRGQQVTLRCSPISGHKSVSWYQQVLGQGPQFIFQYYEKEERGRGNFPDRFSARQFPNYSSELNVNALLLGDSALYLCASSSVLGLSGYGYTFGSGTRLTVV.

This clonotype turned up a few times. The genes are TRBV7-2 and TRBJ1-4; D remains unclear. Trimming removed 5 bases from V and 0 bases from J, with 10 bases in between. This CDR3 is 15 amino acids long. Germline assignment: CDR1 SGHTA and CDR2 FQGNSA. The CDR3 reads CASSLYTATNEKLFF. The DNA for the CDR3 is TGTGCCAGCAGCCTATACACCGCAACTAATGAAAAACTGTTTTTT.

This clonotype was found a few times. The chain has TRBV4-3 and TRBJ2-2; 11 positions agree with TRBD1. The V and J ends lost 0 bases and 7 bases, in that order; junction bases with no gene match: 4. Germline CDR1 is LGHNA and CDR2 is YSLEER. CDR3 length: 16 residues. The CDR3 coding sequence is TGCGCCAGCAGCCAAGATTCGGGACAGGGGGACGGGGAGCTGTTTTTT. This gives the protein CASSQDSGQGDGELFF.

This clonotype occurred a few times. The chain combines TRBV28 with TRBJ2-1; TRBD2 aligns across 16 bases. Per germline, CDR1 MDHEN and CDR2 SYDVKM. This CDR3 has 19 amino acids. V dropped 3 bases and J dropped 5; count of bases not matched to a gene: 10. This CDR3 reads CASSFPGTSGRAYDNEQFF. The CDR3 DNA reads as TGTGCCAGCAGTTTCCCCGGGACTAGCGGGAGGGCCTATGACAATGAGCAGTTCTTC.

The gene calls are TRBV5-1 and TRBJ1-2, with TRBD1 matching over 11 bases. The CDR3 has 14 residues. With 2 bases clipped from V and 6 bases from J, the junction kept 3 bases outside the gene matches. The germline V gene has CDR1 SGHRS and CDR2 YFSETQ. The CDR3 sequence: CASSLRTGGNGYTF. The DNA of the CDR3 is TGCGCCAGCAGCTTAAGGACAGGGGGCAATGGCTACACCTTC.

This clonotype was found many times. The rearrangement links TRBV12-3 or TRBV12-4 to TRBJ2-7; maybe TRBD1 (6 bases). The CDR3 has 14 residues. Trimming took 5 bases from V and 12 from J, leaving 23 bases between them. The DNA of the CDR3 is TGTGCCAGCAGTCAGACAGGAAACAACGAACGCTTGTACTTC. Translated: CASSQTGNNERLYF.